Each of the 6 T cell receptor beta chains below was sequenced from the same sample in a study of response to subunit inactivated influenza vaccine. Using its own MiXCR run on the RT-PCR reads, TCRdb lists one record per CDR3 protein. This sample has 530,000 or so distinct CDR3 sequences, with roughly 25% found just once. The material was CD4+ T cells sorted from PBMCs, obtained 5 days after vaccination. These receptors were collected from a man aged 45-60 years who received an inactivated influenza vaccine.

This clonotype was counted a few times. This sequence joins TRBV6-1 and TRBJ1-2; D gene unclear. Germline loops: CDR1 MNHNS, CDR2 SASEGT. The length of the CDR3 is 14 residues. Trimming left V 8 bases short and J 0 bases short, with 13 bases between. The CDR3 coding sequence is TGTGCCAGCGGGAGAGGATTAGCTAACTATGGCTACACCTTC. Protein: CASGRGLANYGYTF.

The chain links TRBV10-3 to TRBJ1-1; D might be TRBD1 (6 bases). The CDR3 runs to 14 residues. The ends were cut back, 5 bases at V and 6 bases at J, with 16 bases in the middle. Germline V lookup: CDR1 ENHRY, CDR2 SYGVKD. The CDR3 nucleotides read TGTGCCATCAGTCAAGGGGGAGGATTCCCTGAAGCTTTCTTT. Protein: CAISQGGGFPEAFF.

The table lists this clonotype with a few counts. CDR3 DNA sequence: TGTGCCAGCAGCCACTCGTATGGCTACACCTTC. Amino acids: CASSHSYGYTF. The rearrangement uses TRBV3-1 and TRBJ1-2; no reliable D call. CDR3 size: 11 residues. V was shortened by 3 bases and J by 5 bases, with 4 bases between the two germline ends. Germline V gene lookup returns CDR1 LGHDT and CDR2 YNNKEL (reference sequence).

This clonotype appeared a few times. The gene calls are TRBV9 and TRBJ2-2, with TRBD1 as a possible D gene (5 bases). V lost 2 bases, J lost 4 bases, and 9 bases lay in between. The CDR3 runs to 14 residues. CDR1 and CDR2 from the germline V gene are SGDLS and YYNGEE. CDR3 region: CASSVQGTTGELFF. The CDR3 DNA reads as TGTGCCAGCAGCGTGCAGGGTACCACCGGGGAGCTGTTTTTT.

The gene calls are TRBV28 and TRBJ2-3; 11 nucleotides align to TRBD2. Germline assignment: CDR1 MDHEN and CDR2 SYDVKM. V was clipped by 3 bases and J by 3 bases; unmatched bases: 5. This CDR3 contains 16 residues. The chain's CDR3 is CASSFSASGGTDTQYF. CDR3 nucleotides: TGTGCCAGCAGTTTTTCCGCTAGCGGGGGGACAGATACGCAGTATTTT.

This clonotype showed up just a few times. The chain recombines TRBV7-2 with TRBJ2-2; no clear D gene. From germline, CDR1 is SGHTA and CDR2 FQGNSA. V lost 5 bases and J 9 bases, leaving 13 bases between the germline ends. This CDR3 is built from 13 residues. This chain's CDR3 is CASSPQTGWELFF. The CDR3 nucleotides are TGTGCCAGCAGCCCACAGACGGGCTGGGAGCTGTTTTTT.